This T cell receptor beta chain was sequenced for a study of cytomegalovirus exposure and HLA in healthy donors. Germline V gene data show CDR1 as LGHNA and CDR2 as YSLEER. J was trimmed by 0 bases and V by 6 bases; bases with no gene match: 4. The CDR3 runs 16 residues. Both 60 Vbeta primers and 13 Jbeta primers went into the PCR. Method: immunoSEQ multiplex PCR; TCRdb's copy keeps in-frame clones and lacks some. This table has over 120,000 clones, 60% to 80% appearing once. Source material: PBMCs. V and J are TRBV4-3 and TRBJ2-2, with 10 bases identical to TRBD1. This receptor was taken from a male donor in good health and CMV-seronegative. The chain's CDR3 is CASRRDRGSNTGELFF. CDR3 nucleotide sequence: TGCGCCAGCAGGCGGGACAGGGGTTCGAACACCGGGGAGCTGTTTTTT.